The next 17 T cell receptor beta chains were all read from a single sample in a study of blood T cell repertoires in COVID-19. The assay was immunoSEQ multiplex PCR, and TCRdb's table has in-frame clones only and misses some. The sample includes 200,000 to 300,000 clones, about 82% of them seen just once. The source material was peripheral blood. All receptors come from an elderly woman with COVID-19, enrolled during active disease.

The CDR3 bases are TGTGCCAGCAGCTTCGGACAGGGGAGGGACGAGCAGTTCTTC. This sequence encodes CASSFGQGRDEQFF. The rearrangement uses TRBV5-4 and TRBJ2-1; 9 positions agree with TRBD1. Germline CDR1 and CDR2: SGHNT and YYREEE (reference sequence). Trimming at V came to 2 bases and at J to 10 bases, leaving 7 bases not matched to a gene. The CDR3 totals 14 residues. Full variable domain (missing parts from reference TRBV5-4 and TRBJ2-1): ETGVTQSPTHLIKTRGQQVTLRCSSQSGHNTVSWYQQALGQGPQFIFQYYREEENGRGNFPPRFSGLQFPNYSSELNVNALELDDSALYLCASSFGQGRDEQFFGPGTRLTVL.

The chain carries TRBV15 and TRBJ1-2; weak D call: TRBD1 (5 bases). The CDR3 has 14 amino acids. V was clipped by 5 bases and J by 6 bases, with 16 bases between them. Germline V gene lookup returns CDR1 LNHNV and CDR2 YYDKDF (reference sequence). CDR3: CATSQDTQRNGYTF. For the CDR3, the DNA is TGTGCCACCAGCCAGGACACACAGAGGAATGGCTACACCTTC.

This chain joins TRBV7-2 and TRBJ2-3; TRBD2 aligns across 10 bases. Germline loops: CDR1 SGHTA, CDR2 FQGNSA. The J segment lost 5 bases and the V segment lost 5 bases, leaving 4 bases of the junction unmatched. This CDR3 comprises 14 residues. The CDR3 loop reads CASSGAGGLDTQYF. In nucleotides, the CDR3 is TGTGCCAGCAGCGGAGCGGGGGGGCTAGATACGCAGTATTTT. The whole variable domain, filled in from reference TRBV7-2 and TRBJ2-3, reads GAGVSQSPSNKVTEKGKDVELRCDPISGHTALYWYRQSLGQGLEFLIYFQGNSAPDKSGLPSDRFSAERTGGSVSTLTIQRTQQEDSAVYLCASSGAGGLDTQYFGPGTRLTVL.

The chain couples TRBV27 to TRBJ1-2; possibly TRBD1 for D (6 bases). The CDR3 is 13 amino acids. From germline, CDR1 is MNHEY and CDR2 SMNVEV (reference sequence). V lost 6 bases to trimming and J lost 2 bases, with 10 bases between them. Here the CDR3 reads CASSRQENYGYTF. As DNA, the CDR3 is TGTGCCAGCAGCCGACAGGAAAACTATGGCTACACCTTC.

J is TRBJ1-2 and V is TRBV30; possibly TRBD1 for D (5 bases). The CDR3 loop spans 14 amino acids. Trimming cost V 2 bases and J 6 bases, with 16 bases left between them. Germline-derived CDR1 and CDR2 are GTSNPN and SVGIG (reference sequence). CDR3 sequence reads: CAWSKTLSRDGYTF. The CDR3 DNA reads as TGTGCCTGGAGTAAAACCCTGAGCAGGGATGGCTACACCTTC.

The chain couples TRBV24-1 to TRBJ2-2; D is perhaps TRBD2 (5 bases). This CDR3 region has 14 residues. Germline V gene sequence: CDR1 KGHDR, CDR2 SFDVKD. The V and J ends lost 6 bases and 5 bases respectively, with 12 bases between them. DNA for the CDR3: TGTGCCACCAGTCGCGGGCGGTTGACCGGGGAGCTGTTTTTT. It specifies CATSRGRLTGELFF.

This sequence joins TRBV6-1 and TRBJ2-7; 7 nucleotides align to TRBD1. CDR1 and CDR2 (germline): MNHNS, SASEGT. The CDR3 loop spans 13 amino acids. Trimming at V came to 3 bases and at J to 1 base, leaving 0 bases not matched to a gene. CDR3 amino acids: CASSDRGSYEQYV. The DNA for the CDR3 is TGTGCCAGCAGTGACAGGGGGTCCTACGAGCAGTACGTC.

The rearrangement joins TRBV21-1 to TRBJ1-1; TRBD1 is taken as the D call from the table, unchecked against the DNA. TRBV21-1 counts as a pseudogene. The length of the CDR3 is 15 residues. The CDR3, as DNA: TGTGCCAGCAGCACTTACCAGGGTAAAAACACTGAAGCTTTCTTT. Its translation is CASSTYQGKNTEAFF.

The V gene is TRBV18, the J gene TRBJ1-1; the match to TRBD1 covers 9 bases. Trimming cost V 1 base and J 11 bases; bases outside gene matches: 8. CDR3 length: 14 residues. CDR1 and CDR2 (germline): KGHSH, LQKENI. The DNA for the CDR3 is TGTGCCAGCTCACCACAGGGACAGGGAACGAAGGCTTTCTTT. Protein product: CASSPQGQGTKAFF.

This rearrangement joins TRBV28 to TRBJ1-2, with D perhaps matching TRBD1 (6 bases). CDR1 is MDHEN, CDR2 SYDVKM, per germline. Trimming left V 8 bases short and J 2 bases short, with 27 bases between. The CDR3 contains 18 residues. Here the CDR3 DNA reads TGTGCCAGCCAGGGGCCTAGTGGGACGGTGGGTAGAAACTATGGCTACACCTTC. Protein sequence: CASQGPSGTVGRNYGYTF.

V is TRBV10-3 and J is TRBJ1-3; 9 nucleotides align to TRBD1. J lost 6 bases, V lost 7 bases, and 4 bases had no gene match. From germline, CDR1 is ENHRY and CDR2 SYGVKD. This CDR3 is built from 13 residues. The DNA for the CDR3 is TGTGCCATCAAACAGGGGGCAGAAAACACCATATATTTT. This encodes CAIKQGAENTIYF.

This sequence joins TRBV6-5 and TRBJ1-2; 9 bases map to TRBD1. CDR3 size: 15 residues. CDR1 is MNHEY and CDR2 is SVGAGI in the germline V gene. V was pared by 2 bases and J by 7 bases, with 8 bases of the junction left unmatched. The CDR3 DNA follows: TGTGCCAGCAGTTACACCTCACGGACAGGGGCTGGCTACACCTTC. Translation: CASSYTSRTGAGYTF.

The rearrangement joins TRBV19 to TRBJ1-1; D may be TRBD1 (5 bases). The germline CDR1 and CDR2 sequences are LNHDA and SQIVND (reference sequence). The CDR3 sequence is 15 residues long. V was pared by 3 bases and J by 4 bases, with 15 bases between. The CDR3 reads CASSILGGSFTEAFF. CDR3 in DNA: TGTGCCAGTAGTATTTTGGGGGGATCCTTCACTGAAGCTTTCTTT. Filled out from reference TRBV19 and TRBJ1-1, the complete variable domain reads DGGITQSPKYLFRKEGQNVTLSCEQNLNHDAMYWYRQDPGQGLRLIYYSQIVNDFQKGDIAEGYSVSREKKESFPLTVTSAQKNPTAFYLCASSILGGSFTEAFFGQGTRLTVV.

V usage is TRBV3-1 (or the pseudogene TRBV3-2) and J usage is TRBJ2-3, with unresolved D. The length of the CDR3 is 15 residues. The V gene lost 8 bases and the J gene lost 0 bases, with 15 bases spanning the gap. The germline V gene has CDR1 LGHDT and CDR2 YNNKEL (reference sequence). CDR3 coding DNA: TGTGCCAGCGGCGGCCAATCCTTTAGCACAGATACGCAGTATTTT. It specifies CASGGQSFSTDTQYF.

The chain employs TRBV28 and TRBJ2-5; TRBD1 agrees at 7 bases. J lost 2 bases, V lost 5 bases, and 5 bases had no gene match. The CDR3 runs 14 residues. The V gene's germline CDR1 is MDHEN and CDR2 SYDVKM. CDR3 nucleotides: TGTGCCAGCAGTGTACCGGGACAGCAAGAGACCCAGTACTTC. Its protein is CASSVPGQQETQYF.

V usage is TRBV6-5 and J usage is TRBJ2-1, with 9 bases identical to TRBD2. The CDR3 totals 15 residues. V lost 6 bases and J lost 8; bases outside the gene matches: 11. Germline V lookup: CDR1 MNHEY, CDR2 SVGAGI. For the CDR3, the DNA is TGTGCCAGCAGCATGCTAGCGGGGCGACCCGATGAGCAGTTCTTC. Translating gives CASSMLAGRPDEQFF.

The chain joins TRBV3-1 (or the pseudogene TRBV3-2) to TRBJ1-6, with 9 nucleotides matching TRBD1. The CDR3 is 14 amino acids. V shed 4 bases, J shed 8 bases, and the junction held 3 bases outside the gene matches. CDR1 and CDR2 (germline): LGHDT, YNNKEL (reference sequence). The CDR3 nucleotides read TGTGCCAGCAGCCGCCGACAGGGGGATTCACCCCTCCACTTT. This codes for CASSRRQGDSPLHF.